This T cell receptor beta chain was obtained from a study of CD8 T cells in ankylosing spondylitis. This clonotype has just a few counts. The target antigen is unknown. The V gene's germline CDR1 is DFQATT and CDR2 SNEGSKA (reference sequence). CDR3 size: 13 residues. The V and J ends lost 3 bases and 4 bases respectively, with 13 bases between them. TCRdb processed the 5' RACE reads anew with MiXCR; each CDR3 protein has one entry. This table holds 750,000 to 850,000 distinct CDR3 sequences, roughly 12% found once. General study findings and limits: Fewer than 10 highly homologous variants formed a TCR beta motif that appeared characteristic of ankylosing spondylitis blood.

Sequenced: blood, either unsorted or a sorted T cell fraction (not recorded which). The rearrangement links TRBV20-1 to TRBJ2-7, with unresolved D. The TCR was taken from a male donor with ankylosing spondylitis. The CDR3 loop is CSASGPPAYEQYF. Written as DNA, the CDR3 is TGCAGTGCTAGCGGACCCCCCGCGTACGAGCAGTACTTC.